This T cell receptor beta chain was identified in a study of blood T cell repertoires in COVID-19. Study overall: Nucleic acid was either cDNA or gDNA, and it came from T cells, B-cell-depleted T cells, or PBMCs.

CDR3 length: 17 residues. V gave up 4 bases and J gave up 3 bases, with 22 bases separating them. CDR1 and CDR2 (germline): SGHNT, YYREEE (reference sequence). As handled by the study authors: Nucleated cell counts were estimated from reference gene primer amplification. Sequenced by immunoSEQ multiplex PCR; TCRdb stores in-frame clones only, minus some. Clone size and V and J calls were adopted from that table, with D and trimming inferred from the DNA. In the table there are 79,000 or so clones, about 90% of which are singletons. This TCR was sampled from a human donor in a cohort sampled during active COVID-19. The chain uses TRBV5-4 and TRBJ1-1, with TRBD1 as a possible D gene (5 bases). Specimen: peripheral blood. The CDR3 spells CASSVTPPVGADTEAFF. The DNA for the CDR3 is TGTGCCAGCAGCGTCACTCCGCCGGTAGGGGCGGACACTGAAGCTTTCTTT.